This T cell receptor (beta chain) was found in a study of T cell repertoires in cytomegalovirus infection. The CDR3 loop spans 15 amino acids. CDR1 is SGHTA, CDR2 FQGNSA, per germline. V gave up 5 bases and J gave up 8 bases, with 18 bases separating them. MiXCR, applied by TCRdb to the reads, yields one record per CDR3 protein. The repertoire includes approximately 390,000 distinct CDR3 sequences, approximately 30% of them detected once, and roughly 13% sits in the top ten. This clonotype was counted a few times. Its antigen is still unknown. The origin of this receptor is a human donor in good health (CMV status not recorded). Some clones in this sample may be carry-over from other donors' samples. The rearrangement uses TRBV7-2 and TRBJ1-4; maybe TRBD1 (5 bases). The source material was cultured PBMCs, sampled from culture after CMV antigen stimulation. The CDR3 sequence: CASSGSGTVREKLFF. The CDR3 coding sequence is TGTGCCAGCAGCGGATCCGGGACGGTGAGAGAAAAACTGTTTTTT.